The T cell receptor beta chain described here comes from a study of shared clonotypes between healthy human individuals. Libraries were prepared by immunoSEQ multiplex PCR; TCRdb keeps only in-frame clonotypes and omits some of them. The sample includes about 820,000 clones, nearly 95% of them seen just once. In the case of this clone: Its antigen remains unidentified.

In the naive CD8 group, cells lacked CD45RO and were positively selected for CCR7, so terminally differentiated effector memory CD45RA+ cells were left out. The CDR3 has 15 amino acids. Deletions cut 0 bases from V and 1 base from J, with 8 bases between. CDR1 and CDR2 (germline): SGDLS, YYNGEE. Study observations and caveats: Sampling included only blood; tissue repertoires likely differ.

Sequenced: naive CD8+ T cells sorted from blood. The chain combines TRBV9 with TRBJ1-3, with D maybe TRBD1 (5 bases). This TCR came from a man younger than 45 in good health. The CDR3 loop reads CASSVGSGSGNTIYF. The CDR3 DNA is TGTGCCAGCAGCGTAGGCTCAGGGTCTGGAAACACCATATATTTT.